This T cell receptor beta chain emerged from a study of blood T cell repertoires in COVID-19. Study background: The cDNA or gDNA used as material had been derived from T cells, B-cell-depleted T cells, or PBMCs.

The CDR3 is 15 residues long. The germline gives CDR1 SGDLS, CDR2 YYNGEE. The V and J ends lost 2 bases and 0 bases, in that order; junction bases with no gene match: 3. Produced via immunoSEQ multiplex PCR; TCRdb's table is partial and in-frame only. The sample shows a few hundred thousand clones, approximately 90% of them seen only once. Sample: peripheral blood. This sequence originates from a man aged 55-75 years who had recovered from COVID-19. V gene TRBV9 combines with J gene TRBJ2-3; 7 bases line up with TRBD2. CDR3 in amino acids: CASSVAGVSTDTQYF. The CDR3 nucleotides read TGTGCCAGCAGCGTGGCGGGGGTTAGCACAGATACGCAGTATTTT.